This TCR beta chain was found in a study of beta chain features in type 1 diabetes (dated by TCRdb to the late 2010s). In the study overall: No differences in mean age, gender distribution, total cell number or subset yield were found between patients and healthy donors. Across all samples, 107,917,701 sorted cells were examined, and cell number per subset correlated strongly with RNA yield. The study compared the TCRB repertoires of sorted circulating CD4+ T cell subsets in recently diagnosed type 1 diabetes patients with those in matched healthy donors. Naive and central memory subsets were obtained from all 30 or so donors, but regulatory and stem cell-like memory subsets were isolated from only 8 patients and about 8 healthy donors.

What the study reported, not specific to this receptor: Shorter templates might be favored by PCR, yet because patient and control samples were amplified and corrected together, any such skew would affect both groups equally. A moderate but significant shortening of TCRB CDR3 length was observed in type 1 diabetes patients in all four CD4+ subsets. At VDJ recombination sites, patients with type 1 diabetes made fewer insertions and deleted more nucleotides, a pattern implying thymic rearrangement abnormalities. The naive, central memory and regulatory TCRB repertoires appeared to resemble one another more closely among patients than among healthy donors. Because cDNA was sequenced instead of genomic DNA, highly expressing activated cells could be over-represented, though the groups showed no difference in activation or CD3 levels. HLA sub-analyses involved small numbers of individuals, so any influence of HLA type on TCRB rearrangement remained unresolved.

Each donor gave one peripheral blood draw, approximately 0.11 L on average, collected into heparinised tubes. A BD FACSAria II and a panel including CD45RO, CCR7, CD25, CD127, CD95 and CD27 were used to sort naive, central memory, regulatory and stem cell-like memory CD4+ T cells. A purity above 98% was achieved for all sorted populations. Right away, PBMCs were isolated by Lymphoprep density gradient centrifugation and were stained directly, with no culture step. So that batch effects would be minimized, each experiment stained and sorted samples in pairs, pairing one healthy donor with one patient. A remark on this clone: The specificity of this receptor is unknown. Base qualities are not recorded, but no much larger clone differs from it by a single base.

The CDR3 measures 15 amino acids from cysteine to phenylalanine. Of all the DNA, just the CDR3 is kept, 45 bases in frame from base 1. The entire amount of isolated RNA was reverse transcribed using the High Capacity cDNA Reverse Transcription Kit, so the sequenced TCRB transcripts were expressed ones. Naive, central memory and regulatory T cell samples underwent deep immunoSEQ sequencing, averaging around 4 million total reads per sample. Sorted cells were lysed in RLT buffer and RNA was extracted with DNase-treated RNeasy Micro or Mini kits, depending on cell number. To prevent cross-contamination, each cell subset was processed individually, whereas patient and healthy donor samples were processed jointly. Using the immunoSEQ multiplex PCR, TCRB sequences were amplified from cDNA into 87-bp fragments spanning the CDR3 region. The amplicons were sequenced using the Illumina HiSeq platform. Per the authors' processing: PCR bias was corrected computationally using synthetic template baselines, and reads within Hamming distance 2 were collapsed, with unmergeable singletons discarded. Reads were aligned to IMGT to assign V, D and J genes, CDR3 length, and insertions or deletions at six rearrangement sites. Within each subset, clonotype counts were normalized to sorted cell number, after which true diversity and Gini coefficients were computed with the tcR R package. The overlap coefficient, calculated on TCRB nucleotide sequences, was used to quantify repertoire sharing. This immuneACCESS table, as held by TCRdb, lists in-frame sequences with V and J called but not all clones. Of the missing ones, under half trace to an unresolved V gene in checked studies; the others have no known cause. That table furnishes V, J and clone size, whereas the DNA furnished D and trimming. The sample table records about 150,000 clones; roughly 8% of these occur just once. 0.5% of the sample is in the top ten clones.

Sequenced material: central memory CD4+ T cells from blood. The receptor was derived from a man aged 18 to 30 with type 1 diabetes. The rearranged segments are TRBV12-2 and TRBJ2-1; the D segment call TRBD2 is taken from the table without a DNA check. TRBV12-2 is reported as a pseudogene. The CDR3 sequence is CASRLASGPNNEQFF. The bases read TGTGCAAGTCGCTTAGCTAGCGGCCCTAACAATGAGCAGTTCTTC.